The TCR beta chain under discussion was sequenced for a study of shared clonotypes between healthy human individuals. General study points: Naive CD4 clonotype sharing across several donors was 5% to 6%. The study drew on few donors, limiting represented genetic and exposure-history diversity. Non-shared clonotypes were found to have lower generation probabilities than the clonotypes that were shared by all four of the sorted-subset donors.

Details on this clone: Its specificity is unknown.

Per the authors' pipeline: ImmunoSEQ only sent back junction sequences with no quality scores, so filtering was done differently. Libraries were prepared by immunoSEQ multiplex PCR; TCRdb keeps only in-frame clonotypes and omits some of them. V and J calls and clone size are copied from that table; D and trimming were computed from the DNA. The data hold around 2.1 million clones, with just over 90% observed a single time. Naive CD8 cells lacked CD45RO and underwent positive selection for CCR7, leaving out terminally differentiated effector memory CD45RA+ cells. Germline CDR1 LNHDA, CDR2 SQIVND (reference sequence). This CDR3 has 13 residues. V lost 7 bases and J 6 bases, leaving 12 bases between the germline ends.

This chain links TRBV19 with TRBJ2-2; D gene unclear. Sequenced: naive CD8+ T cells from PBMCs. The source is a young man in good health. Some clones in this sample may be carry-over from other donors' samples. CDR3 amino acids: CASTTPTSGELFF. In nucleotides, the CDR3 is TGTGCCAGTACCACCCCCACGTCCGGGGAGCTGTTTTTT.